Given below is one T cell receptor beta chain in context. The antigen is not known. These data are taken from a study of cytomegalovirus exposure and HLA in healthy donors. Study context: Approximately 77 million unique TCRs from HLA-typed donors were held in an early release of data. Study-level points and caveats: TCR beta V- and J-gene trimming, according to a later analysis, was linked to a missense DCLRE1C variant.

The PCR had 60 Vbeta and 13 Jbeta primers. TCRdb's table, derived via immunoSEQ multiplex PCR, lists solely in-frame clones and lacks some. The data hold around 190,000 clones, with about 78% observed a single time. J lost 0 bases, V lost 6 bases, and 8 bases had no gene match. In germline, CDR1 is SEHNR, CDR2 FQNEAQ (reference sequence). The CDR3 extends over 15 amino acids. The gene calls are TRBV7-9 and TRBJ2-7; TRBD1 aligns across 7 bases. The sequencing sample was made of PBMCs. The sequence was collected from a man aged 55 to 70 in good health and CMV-seronegative. The CDR3 loop is CASSPTGISSYEQYF. DNA for the CDR3: TGTGCCAGCAGTCCGACAGGGATTTCCTCCTACGAGCAGTACTTC.